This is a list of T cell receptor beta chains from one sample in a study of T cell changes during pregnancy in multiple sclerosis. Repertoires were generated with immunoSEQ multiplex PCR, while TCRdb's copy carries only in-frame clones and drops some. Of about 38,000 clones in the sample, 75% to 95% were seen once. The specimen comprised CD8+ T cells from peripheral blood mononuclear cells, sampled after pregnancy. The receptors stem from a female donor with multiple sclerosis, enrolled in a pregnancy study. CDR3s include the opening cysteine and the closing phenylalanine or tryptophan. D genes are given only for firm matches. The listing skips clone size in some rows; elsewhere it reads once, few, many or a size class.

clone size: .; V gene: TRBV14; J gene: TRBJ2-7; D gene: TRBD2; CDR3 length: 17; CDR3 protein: CASSPRVTSGSSYEQYF; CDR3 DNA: TGTGCCAGCAGCCCGCGGGTGACTAGCGGGAGTTCCTACGAGCAGTACTTC
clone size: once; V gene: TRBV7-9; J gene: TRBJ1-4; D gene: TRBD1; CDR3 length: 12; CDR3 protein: CASSYVTGNLFF; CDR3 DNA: TGTGCCAGCAGCTACGTGACAGGGAACCTGTTTTTT
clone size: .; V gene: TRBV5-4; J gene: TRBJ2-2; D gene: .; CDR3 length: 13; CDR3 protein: CASSWGVTGELFF; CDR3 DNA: TGTGCCAGCAGCTGGGGGGTCACCGGGGAGCTGTTTTTT
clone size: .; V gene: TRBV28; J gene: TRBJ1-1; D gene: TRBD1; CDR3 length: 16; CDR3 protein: CASSLGSAGGTVEAFF; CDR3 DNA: TGTGCCAGCAGTTTAGGTTCGGCAGGGGGAACGGTTGAAGCTTTCTTT
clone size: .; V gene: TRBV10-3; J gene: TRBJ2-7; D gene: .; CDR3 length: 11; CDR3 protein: CAISGADEQYF; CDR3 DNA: TGTGCCATCAGTGGCGCGGACGAGCAGTACTTC
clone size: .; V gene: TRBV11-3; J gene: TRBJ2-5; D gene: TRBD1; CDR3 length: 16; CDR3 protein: CASSLAGTGGLETQYF; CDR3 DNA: TGTGCCAGCAGCTTAGCCGGGACAGGGGGCTTAGAGACCCAGTACTTC
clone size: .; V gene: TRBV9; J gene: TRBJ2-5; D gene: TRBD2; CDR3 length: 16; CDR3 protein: CASSYPGLAGEETQYF; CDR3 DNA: TGTGCCAGCAGCTACCCGGGACTAGCGGGAGAAGAGACCCAGTACTTC
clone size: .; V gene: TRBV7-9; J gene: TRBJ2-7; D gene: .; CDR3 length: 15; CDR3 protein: CASSALRGNSYEQYF; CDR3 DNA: TGTGCCAGCAGCGCGCTCCGGGGAAATTCCTACGAGCAGTACTTC
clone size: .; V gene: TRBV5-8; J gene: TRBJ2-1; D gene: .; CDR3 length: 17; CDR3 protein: CASSLKTSSRLYNEQFF; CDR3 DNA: TGTGCCAGCAGCTTGAAGACTAGTTCAAGGTTATACAATGAGCAGTTCTTC
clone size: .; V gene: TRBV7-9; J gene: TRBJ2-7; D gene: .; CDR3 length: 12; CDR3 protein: CASALGAYEQYF; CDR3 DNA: TGTGCCAGCGCCTTGGGCGCCTACGAGCAGTACTTC
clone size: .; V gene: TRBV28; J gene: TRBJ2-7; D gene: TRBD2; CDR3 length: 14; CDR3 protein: CASSIGAGGYEQYF; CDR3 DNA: TGTGCCAGCAGTATCGGGGCGGGGGGATACGAGCAGTACTTC
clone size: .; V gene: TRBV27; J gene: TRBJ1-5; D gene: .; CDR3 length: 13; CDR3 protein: CASSLYSHQPQHF; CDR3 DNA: TGTGCCAGCAGTTTATACAGCCATCAGCCCCAGCATTTT
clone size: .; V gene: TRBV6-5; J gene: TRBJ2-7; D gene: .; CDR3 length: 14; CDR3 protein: CASSYLTGSYEQYF; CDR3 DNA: TGTGCCAGCAGTTACCTTACAGGCTCCTACGAGCAGTACTTC
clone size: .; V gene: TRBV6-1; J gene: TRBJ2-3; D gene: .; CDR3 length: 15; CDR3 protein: CATTTGLTHTDTQYF; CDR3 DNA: TGTGCCACGACCACGGGACTTACCCACACAGATACGCAGTATTTT
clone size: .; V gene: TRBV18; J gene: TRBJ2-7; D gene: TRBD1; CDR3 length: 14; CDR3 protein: CASSPQDRGQEQYF; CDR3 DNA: TGTGCCAGCTCACCACAGGACAGGGGGCAGGAGCAGTACTTC
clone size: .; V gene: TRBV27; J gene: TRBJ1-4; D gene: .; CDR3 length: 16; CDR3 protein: CASSLSGAGQMEKLFF; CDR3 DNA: TGTGCCAGCAGTTTATCGGGGGCAGGTCAGATGGAAAAACTGTTTTTT
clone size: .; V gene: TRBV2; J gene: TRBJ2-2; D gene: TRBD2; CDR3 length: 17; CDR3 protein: CASRGLAGVRNTGELFF; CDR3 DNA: TGTGCCAGCAGGGGACTAGCGGGAGTGAGAAACACCGGGGAGCTGTTTTTT
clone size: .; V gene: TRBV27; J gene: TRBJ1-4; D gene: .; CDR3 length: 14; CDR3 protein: CASSLSHRNEKLFF; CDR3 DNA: TGTGCCAGCAGCCTATCCCACAGGAATGAAAAACTGTTTTTT
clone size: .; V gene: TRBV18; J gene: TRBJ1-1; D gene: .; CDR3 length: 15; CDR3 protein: CASSPEQHQNTEAFF; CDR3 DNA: TGTGCCAGCTCACCAGAACAGCATCAGAACACTGAAGCTTTCTTT
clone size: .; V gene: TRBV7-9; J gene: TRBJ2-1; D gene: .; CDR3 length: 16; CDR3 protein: CASSLGAGNTYNEQFF; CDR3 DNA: TGTGCCAGCAGCTTAGGGGCAGGCAACACCTACAATGAGCAGTTCTTC
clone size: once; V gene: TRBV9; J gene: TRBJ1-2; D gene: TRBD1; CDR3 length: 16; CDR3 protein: CASSVDRTGLIGGYTF; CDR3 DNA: TGTGCCAGCAGCGTAGACCGGACAGGCCTGATCGGTGGCTACACCTTC
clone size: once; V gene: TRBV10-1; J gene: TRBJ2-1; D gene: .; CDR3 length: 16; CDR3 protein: CASSGGLTRSYNEQFF; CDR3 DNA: TGCGCCAGCAGTGGAGGACTAACTCGCTCCTACAATGAGCAGTTCTTC
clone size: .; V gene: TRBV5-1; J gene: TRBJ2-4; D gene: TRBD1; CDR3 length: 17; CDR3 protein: CASSSTGTGRSGDIQYF; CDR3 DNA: TGCGCCAGCAGCTCAACCGGGACAGGGAGATCCGGGGACATTCAGTACTTC
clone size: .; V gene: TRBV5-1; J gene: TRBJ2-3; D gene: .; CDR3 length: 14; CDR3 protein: CASSLRGKTDTQYF; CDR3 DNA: TGCGCCAGCAGCTTGCGGGGAAAAACAGATACGCAGTATTTT
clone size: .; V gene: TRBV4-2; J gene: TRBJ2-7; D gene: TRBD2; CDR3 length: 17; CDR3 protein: CASSQEDWSGGSYEQYF; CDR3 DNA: TGTGCCAGCAGCCAAGAGGATTGGAGCGGGGGCTCCTACGAGCAGTACTTC
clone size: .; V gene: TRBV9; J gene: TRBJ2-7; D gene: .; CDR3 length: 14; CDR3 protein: CASSVAGGNYEQYF; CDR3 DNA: TGTGCCAGCAGCGTAGCAGGGGGGAACTACGAGCAGTACTTC
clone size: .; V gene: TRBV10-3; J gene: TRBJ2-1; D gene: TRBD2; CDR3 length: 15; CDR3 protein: CAISDGTSGSNEQFF; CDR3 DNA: TGTGCCATCAGTGATGGGACTAGCGGGAGCAATGAGCAGTTCTTC
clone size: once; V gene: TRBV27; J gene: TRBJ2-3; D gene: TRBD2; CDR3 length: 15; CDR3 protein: CASSFGGGAPDTQYF; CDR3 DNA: TGTGCCAGCAGTTTTGGGGGAGGGGCCCCAGATACGCAGTATTTT
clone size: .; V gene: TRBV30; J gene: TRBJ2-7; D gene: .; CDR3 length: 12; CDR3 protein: CAWSVRGYEQYF; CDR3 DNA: TGTGCCTGGAGTGTACGAGGGTACGAGCAGTACTTC
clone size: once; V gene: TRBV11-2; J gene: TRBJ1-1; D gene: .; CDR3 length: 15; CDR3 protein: CASTPLRGPNTEAFF; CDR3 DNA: TGTGCCAGCACCCCGTTGCGGGGACCGAACACTGAAGCTTTCTTT